These T cell receptor beta chains were read from a single sample in a study of blood T cell repertoires in COVID-19. This table comes from immunoSEQ multiplex PCR, and its TCRdb copy is limited to in-frame clones, with some not included. The profile covers just over 300,000 clones, with approximately 89% appearing a single time and roughly a tenth taken by the ten largest. Sequencing input: PBMCs or T cells enriched from blood (not recorded which). The receptors shown here come from a woman between 40 and 50 years old who had recovered from COVID-19. Both conserved end residues are part of each CDR3. A D gene is named only where the DNA matches it firmly. Only some rows state a clone size, as once, few, many or a class for expanded clones.

v_gene	d_gene	abundance	j_gene	CDR3aa	CDR3nt
TRBV6-6	-	-	TRBJ1-1	CASRTNTEAFF	TGTGCCAGCAGGACTAACACTGAAGCTTTCTTT
TRBV5-1	TRBD2	-	TRBJ2-7	CASSLTSGSYEQYF	TGCGCCAGCAGCTTGACTAGCGGGAGTTACGAGCAGTACTTC
TRBV13	TRBD1	-	TRBJ2-7	CASSLERGQGVGEQYF	TGTGCCAGCAGCTTAGAAAGGGGACAGGGAGTGGGCGAGCAGTACTTC
TRBV30	-	-	TRBJ2-5	CAWSAYQETQYF	TGTGCCTGGAGTGCGTACCAAGAGACCCAGTACTTC
TRBV29-1	-	-	TRBJ2-7	CSVGSRTPYEQYF	TGCAGCGTTGGGTCCCGGACACCCTACGAGCAGTACTTC
TRBV4-2	TRBD1	-	TRBJ2-3	CASSQAYGTGALDTQYF	TGTGCCAGCAGCCAAGCTTACGGGACAGGGGCCTTAGATACGCAGTATTTT
TRBV6-5	TRBD1	-	TRBJ2-7	CASSRFGQGSYEQYF	TGTGCCAGCAGCCGATTTGGACAGGGGTCGTACGAGCAGTACTTC
TRBV28	TRBD1	-	TRBJ1-2	CASTPGQGLDGYTF	TGTGCCAGCACGCCGGGACAGGGGTTGGATGGCTACACCTTC
TRBV12-3/TRBV12-4	-	few	TRBJ1-5	CASSLEGYQPQHF	TGTGCCAGCAGTTTGGAGGGGTATCAGCCCCAGCATTTT
TRBV10-3	TRBD1	-	TRBJ1-2	CAISDPEVGQGYGYTF	TGTGCCATCAGTGATCCAGAGGTGGGACAGGGTTATGGCTACACCTTC
TRBV27	-	-	TRBJ1-5	CASSLGRGGQPQHF	TGTGCCAGCAGCCTGGGACGGGGGGGCCAGCCCCAGCATTTT
TRBV11-3	-	-	TRBJ2-1	CASSHDTDYNEQFF	TGTGCCAGCAGCCACGACACGGACTACAATGAGCAGTTCTTC
TRBV4-3	TRBD1	-	TRBJ2-7	CASSPRTGTYEQYF	TGCGCCAGCAGCCCTCGGACAGGGACGTACGAGCAGTACTTC
TRBV11-3	-	-	TRBJ2-7	CASSPDSSYEQYF	TGTGCCAGCAGCCCTGACAGCTCCTACGAGCAGTACTTC
TRBV11-1	TRBD1	-	TRBJ1-5	CASSPGTGNQPQHF	TGTGCCAGCAGCCCCGGGACAGGCAATCAGCCCCAGCATTTT
TRBV6-5	TRBD1	-	TRBJ1-2	CASTYDRGHGYTF	TGTGCCAGCACTTACGACAGGGGGCATGGCTACACCTTC
TRBV4-1	TRBD1	-	TRBJ2-1	CASMNGQGAPNEQFF	TGCGCCAGCATGAATGGACAGGGGGCGCCGAATGAGCAGTTCTTC
TRBV12-5	-	-	TRBJ2-1	CASGLIGLHNEQFF	TGTGCTAGTGGTTTGATCGGACTACACAATGAGCAGTTCTTC
TRBV7-3	TRBD2	few	TRBJ2-1	CASSFQPSAGAHNEQFF	TGTGCCAGCAGCTTCCAGCCTTCAGCGGGGGCCCACAATGAGCAGTTCTTC
TRBV4-2	TRBD2	-	TRBJ2-1	CASSQDHGGYNEQFF	TGTGCCAGCAGCCAAGACCACGGGGGGTACAATGAGCAGTTCTTC
TRBV11-3	TRBD1	-	TRBJ1-1	CASSFESGQDTEAFF	TGTGCCAGCAGCTTTGAATCCGGACAGGACACTGAAGCTTTCTTT
TRBV29-1	TRBD1	-	TRBJ2-7	CSVLPGTALSYEQYF	TGCAGCGTCCTCCCCGGGACAGCCCTCTCCTACGAGCAGTACTTC
TRBV24-1	-	once	TRBJ1-5	CATSNRLGQPQHF	TGTGCCACCAGTAACAGGTTGGGTCAGCCCCAGCATTTT
TRBV27	-	-	TRBJ1-5	CASSLSGANQPQHF	TGTGCCAGCAGTTTATCAGGGGCCAATCAGCCCCAGCATTTT
TRBV5-6	-	-	TRBJ1-1	CASSLRTEGFTEAFF	TGTGCCAGCAGCCTGAGGACAGAGGGGTTCACTGAAGCTTTCTTT
TRBV2	-	-	TRBJ1-5	CASRERIGNQPQHF	TGTGCCAGCAGGGAGAGGATTGGCAATCAGCCCCAGCATTTT
TRBV7-9	TRBD2	once	TRBJ2-3	CASTIGLAGTDTQYF	TGTGCCAGCACCATTGGACTAGCGGGCACAGATACGCAGTATTTT
TRBV11-3	TRBD2	-	TRBJ2-7	CASSREASGGHEQYF	TGTGCCAGCAGTCGCGAGGCTAGCGGGGGCCACGAGCAGTACTTC
TRBV18	-	-	TRBJ2-7	CASSLELEGGWHEQYF	TGTGCCAGCTCACTGGAGTTAGAAGGAGGGTGGCACGAGCAGTACTTC
TRBV7-3	TRBD2	-	TRBJ2-3	CASSLRTSGFSTDTQYF	TGTGCCAGCAGCTTAAGGACTAGCGGTTTTAGCACAGATACGCAGTATTTT
TRBV7-9	TRBD2	-	TRBJ2-7	CASSPWLAGEYEQYF	TGTGCCAGCAGCCCTTGGCTAGCGGGAGAGTACGAGCAGTACTTC
TRBV19	TRBD1	-	TRBJ1-1	CASTPDRGWEAFF	TGTGCCAGTACCCCGGACAGGGGCTGGGAAGCTTTCTTT
TRBV4-3	-	-	TRBJ2-7	CASSQDRGPPYEQYF	TGCGCCAGCAGCCAAGACAGGGGACCCCCCTACGAGCAGTACTTC
TRBV7-3	-	-	TRBJ1-3	CASSFTGSAGNTIYF	TGTGCCAGCAGCTTTACAGGATCTGCTGGAAACACCATATATTTT
TRBV6-5	TRBD2	medium-sized	TRBJ2-1	CASSYWTSGYNEQFF	TGTGCCAGCAGTTATTGGACTAGCGGTTACAATGAGCAGTTCTTC
TRBV5-1	TRBD2	-	TRBJ2-1	CASSTGTSGTVDEQFF	TGCGCCAGCAGCACCGGGACTAGCGGGACCGTTGATGAGCAGTTCTTC
TRBV5-8	-	-	TRBJ2-1	CAKVVGGNEQFF	TGTGCCAAGGTTGTGGGGGGCAATGAGCAGTTCTTC
TRBV11-3	TRBD1	-	TRBJ2-3	CASSPPGQGILDTQYF	TGTGCCAGCAGTCCTCCGGGACAGGGTATTTTAGATACGCAGTATTTT
TRBV5-8	TRBD2	-	TRBJ2-5	CASSWEREGRETQYF	TGTGCCAGCAGCTGGGAGCGGGAGGGCCGGGAGACCCAGTACTTC